Presented here are 2 T cell receptor beta chains from one specimen sequenced in a study of cytomegalovirus exposure and HLA in healthy donors. The PCR ran on 60 Vbeta and 13 Jbeta primers. The assay was immunoSEQ multiplex PCR, and TCRdb's table has in-frame clones only and misses some. Of about 110,000 clones in the sample, roughly 80% are singletons; the top ten hold approximately 6.9%. What was sequenced was PBMCs. Every receptor here comes from a man aged 25 to 45 in good health and CMV-seropositive.

The chain couples TRBV18 to TRBJ1-4; no clear D gene. The CDR3 sequence is 12 residues long. Germline CDR1 reads KGHSH; CDR2 reads LQKENI. V dropped 0 bases and J dropped 12 bases, with 8 bases sitting between them. CDR3 region: CASSPPKSQLFF. CDR3 bases: TGTGCCAGCTCACCACCGAAGAGTCAACTGTTTTTT.

The chain is built from TRBV6-1 and TRBJ2-2, with 13 bases that match TRBD2. The CDR3 consists of 16 residues. V lost 4 bases to trimming and J lost 4 bases; unmatched junction nucleotides: 3. In germline, CDR1 is MNHNS, CDR2 SASEGT. This chain's CDR3 is CASSVRLAGGTGELFF. The CDR3, as DNA: TGTGCCAGCAGTGTAAGACTAGCGGGGGGCACCGGGGAGCTGTTTTTT.